This entry lists 9 T cell receptor beta chains sequenced from one sample in a study of OX40 agonist ivuxolimab in advanced cancers. TCRdb keeps only in-frame clones here, not all; method: immunoSEQ multiplex PCR. The sample has about 21,000 clones, under 85% seen once. The sequencing used CD4+ or CD8+ T cells sorted from blood, collected in a trial of the OX40 agonist ivuxolimab. Receptors were obtained from an adult with an advanced solid tumor such as melanoma, head and neck, liver or kidney cancer.

This chain's CDR3 is CASSQDRGRDDYEQYF. The CDR3, as DNA: TGCGCCAGCAGCCAAGATCGGGGGAGGGACGACTACGAGCAGTACTTC. V is TRBV4-1 and J is TRBJ2-7; 7 nucleotides align to TRBD2. The germline CDR1 and CDR2 sequences are MGHRA and YSYEKL. There are 16 residues in the CDR3. V lost 0 bases, J lost 3 bases, and 8 bases stayed unmatched.

This clone was counted only a few times. The chain recombines TRBV19 with TRBJ1-5; 7 nucleotides agree with TRBD1. This CDR3 has 13 amino acids. V shed 6 bases and J 6 bases; nucleotides not matched to a gene: 5. Per the germline V gene, CDR1 is LNHDA and CDR2 is SQIVND (reference sequence). CDR3 loop: CASSDRVPQPQHF. The CDR3 bases are TGTGCCAGTAGCGACAGGGTTCCTCAGCCCCAGCATTTT. The complete variable domain, with remaining parts taken from reference TRBV19 and TRBJ1-5, reads DGGITQSPKYLFRKEGQNVTLSCEQNLNHDAMYWYRQDPGQGLRLIYYSQIVNDFQKGDIAEGYSVSREKKESFPLTVTSAQKNPTAFYLCASSDRVPQPQHFGDGTRLSIL.

This rearrangement joins TRBV25-1 to TRBJ2-1; TRBD2 matches 10 bases. The CDR3 is made up of 18 amino acids. After removal of 4 bases from V and 1 base from J, the junction contained 10 bases not matched to a gene. In germline, CDR1 is MGHDK, CDR2 SYGVNS. CDR3 nucleotide sequence: TGTGCCAGCAGTGGGTCGCTCCTAGCGGGAGTTTCCTACAATGAGCAGTTCTTC. The encoded protein is CASSGSLLAGVSYNEQFF.

The chain has TRBV10-3 and TRBJ1-4, with 12 bases matching TRBD1. V lost 3 bases and J lost 7; bases outside the gene matches: 9. The CDR3 extends over 17 amino acids. CDR1 is ENHRY, CDR2 SYGVKD, per germline. The CDR3 DNA sequence: TGTGCCATCAGTGACAAGGGGACAGGGGGCGCGAGTGAAAAACTGTTTTTT. Translation: CAISDKGTGGASEKLFF.

V and J are TRBV16 and TRBJ1-2; 8 positions match TRBD1. CDR1 KGHSY and CDR2 FQNENV come from the germline V gene. Trimming took 0 bases from V and 5 from J; bases not matched to a gene: 8. The CDR3 has 16 amino acids. CDR3 region: CASSQSRDRGLYGYTF. CDR3 sequence (DNA): TGTGCCAGCAGCCAATCCCGCGACAGGGGCCTTTATGGCTACACCTTC.

This sequence joins TRBV7-9 and TRBJ1-3, with TRBD1 matching over 7 bases. The J segment lost 0 bases and the V segment lost 2 bases, leaving 10 bases of the junction unmatched. This CDR3 is built from 18 residues. Germline V gene data show CDR1 as SEHNR and CDR2 as FQNEAQ (reference sequence). CDR3 coding DNA: TGTGCCAGCAGCTTACCGGTTACAGGGGCGAGCTCTGGAAACACCATATATTTT. Protein product: CASSLPVTGASSGNTIYF.

The chain couples TRBV11-2 to TRBJ2-7; D may be TRBD1 or TRBD2 (6 bases each). The length of the CDR3 is 15 residues. V dropped 6 bases and J dropped 5 bases, with 20 bases sitting between them. The germline V gene has CDR1 SGHAT and CDR2 FQNNGV. The CDR3 nucleotides read TGTGCCAGCAGTTTCTCCGGGGGCTACTACGACGAGCAGTACTTC. Translating it yields CASSFSGGYYDEQYF.

This clone was observed once. The chain employs TRBV11-3 and TRBJ2-1, with D maybe TRBD2 (5 bases). This CDR3 region has 15 residues. The V and J ends lost 4 bases and 4 bases respectively, with 14 bases between them. The germline gives CDR1 SGHNT, CDR2 YENEEA. The DNA of the CDR3 is TGTGCCAGCAGCTCTAGGGTAGCGCTTTACAATGAGCAGTTCTTC. Translating gives CASSSRVALYNEQFF.

This sequence joins TRBV6-1 and TRBJ2-1, with 14 bases aligning to TRBD2. Germline V lookup: CDR1 MNHNS, CDR2 SASEGT. V was pared by 7 bases and J by 10 bases, with 9 bases of the junction left unmatched. The CDR3 covers 15 residues. The CDR3 sequence: CASTQGGTSGREQFF. CDR3 sequence (DNA): TGTGCCAGCACCCAGGGGGGGACTAGCGGGAGAGAGCAGTTCTTC.